This T cell receptor beta chain was documented in a study of neurological immune-mediated disorders. The study, taken as a whole, reports: HTLV-1-associated myelopathy showed the most TCR clonal expansion; multiple sclerosis the least, below healthy controls.

This clonotype was recorded at least ten times. Its antigen is undetermined. The CDR3 extends over 19 amino acids. V lost 6 bases to trimming and J lost 4 bases; unmatched junction nucleotides: 19. Germline values: CDR1 DFQATT, CDR2 SNEGSKA (reference sequence). Synthesis of cDNA was performed by 5'RACE using 10-nucleotide random UMIs. Every sequencing run generated over 170 million TCR-beta sequences from 15-18 subjects. Using its own MiXCR run on the 5' RACE reads, TCRdb lists one record per CDR3 protein. The sample yields about 31,000 distinct CDR3 sequences, about an eighth seen once. Described time point: technical triplicate 2. For the sorted libraries, 1 million CD4+ or CD8+ T cells were used.

The sequence was collected from a female donor with HTLV-1-associated myelopathy (HAM/TSP). The source material was CD4+ T cells from blood. The V gene is TRBV20-1, the J gene TRBJ2-1; 12 nucleotides match TRBD2. CDR3 sequence reads: CSARSGSGTSGFSYNEQFF. CDR3 coding DNA: TGCAGTGCGCGGTCGGGTTCCGGGACTAGCGGGTTCTCATACAATGAGCAGTTCTTC.